This TCR beta chain was retrieved from a study of OX40 agonist ivuxolimab in advanced cancers. TCRdb's copy holds only in-frame clones and misses some; the assay was immunoSEQ multiplex PCR. This repertoire shows tens of thousands of clones, roughly 84% found once; its top ten account for about an eighth. The table lists this clone with a few counts. Source: CD4+ or CD8+ T cells sorted from blood, taken in a trial of the OX40 agonist ivuxolimab. This sequence originates from an adult with an advanced solid tumor such as melanoma, head and neck, liver or kidney cancer.

Written as DNA, the CDR3 is TGTGCCAGCAGTTACTCCCGAGGGGAGAGGACCGGGGAGCTGTTTTTT. It specifies CASSYSRGERTGELFF. This rearrangement joins TRBV6-6 to TRBJ2-2; D may match TRBD1 or TRBD2 (5 bases each). The CDR3 covers 16 residues. V shed 0 bases and J shed 5 bases, with 13 bases lying between them. CDR1 and CDR2 (germline): MNHNY, SVGAGI (reference sequence).